This T cell receptor beta chain was captured in a study of CD8+ T cells in alopecia areata. Study-level points and caveats: Shared TCR sequences were less clear between patients than in mice, possibly partly from HLA diversity.

This clone showed up just a few times. What it binds is not known. Reverse transcribed after extraction, RNA yielded cDNA as the sequencing template. Libraries were prepared by immunoSEQ multiplex PCR; TCRdb keeps only in-frame clonotypes and omits some of them. The sample yields about 110,000 clones, approximately 59% seen once. The CDR3 totals 13 residues. Deletions cut 4 bases from V and 2 bases from J, with 8 bases between. Germline CDR1 and CDR2: SGHDN and FVKESK. The researchers isolated CD4+ and CD8+ T cells from PBMCs by sorting. Sequencing used CD8+ T cells sorted from blood. The sequence came from a human donor in good health. The chain links TRBV14 to TRBJ1-2, with no clear D. DNA for the CDR3: TGTGCCAGCAGCCTGGGTACAAACTATGGCTACACCTTC. Its protein product is CASSLGTNYGYTF.